This paragraph reports one TCR beta chain. The record originates from a study of blood T cell repertoires in COVID-19. The data were produced by immunoSEQ multiplex PCR, yet TCRdb's version contains in-frame clones alone and is incomplete. The table shows about 220,000 clones, with 83% occurring only once. Germline V gives CDR1 LNHDA, CDR2 SQIVND (reference sequence). This CDR3 has 12 residues. The ends lost 6 bases at V and 5 bases at J; junction bases unmatched: 3. The J gene is TRBJ1-1, the V gene TRBV19, with TRBD1 matching over 7 bases. Sequenced material: PBMCs or T cells enriched from blood (not recorded which). The sequence was collected from a middle-aged woman who had been exposed to COVID-19. The CDR3 here is CASRYRGTEAFF. In DNA form, the CDR3 reads TGTGCCAGTAGGTACAGGGGTACTGAAGCTTTCTTT.